Each of the 17 T cell receptor beta chains below was sequenced from the same sample in a study of Ad26.COV2.S vaccination and SARS-CoV-2 variants (dated by TCRdb to 2020 to 2022). Explained via the paper, the treatment or condition label denotes: around 19 received Ad26.COV2.S at low or high dose, single or two shots; roughly five received placebo; per-sample allocation not given. For vaccine and placebo recipients, repertoires were sequenced using samples collected on day 63 after the first injection. Libraries were constructed by the immunoSEQ multiplex PCR assay. In TCRdb, the immuneACCESS table is reduced to in-frame sequences with V and J assigned. These tables do not hold every clone; where another copy was compared, an unresolved V gene accounts for under half, and the others remain unexplained. Counted in this sample were 360,000 or so clones; around 91% of them appeared once. The ten largest make up under 2% of the sample.

Sequencing was performed on peripheral blood, taken in a trial of Ad26.COV2.S vaccine versus placebo. The receptors were sampled from a person aged 18-60 years who received the Ad26.COV2.S COVID-19 vaccine or a placebo.

To note about this clone: This CDR3 is also generated by other DNA sequences in the sample. The chain combines TRBV28 with TRBJ2-7; D gene ambiguous. V was clipped by 2 bases and J by 0 bases, with 5 bases between them. The CDR3 covers 13 residues. CDR1 and CDR2 (germline): MDHEN, SYDVKM. This CDR3 is CASSLGISYEQYF. As DNA, the CDR3 is TGTGCCAGCAGTTTAGGAATCTCCTACGAGCAGTACTTC.

V gene TRBV20-1 combines with J gene TRBJ2-3; D might be TRBD2 (6 bases). The CDR3 is 15 residues long. Germline CDR1 and CDR2: DFQATT and SNEGSKA (reference sequence). V shed 3 bases and J shed 6 bases, with 19 bases lying between them. The CDR3 is CSASMPGTGVDTQYF. CDR3 sequence (DNA): TGCAGTGCTAGTATGCCGGGAACGGGGGTGGATACGCAGTATTTT.

The sample holds one count of this clone. This chain uses TRBV7-2 with TRBJ2-2; 11 nucleotides agree with TRBD2. There are 16 residues in the CDR3. The junction had 2 bases not matched to a gene; V was cut back by 3 bases and J by 2 bases. Germline V CDR1 and CDR2: SGHTA, FQGNSA. CDR3 sequence (DNA): TGTGCCAGCAGCTTTAGCGGGAGGGCCAACACCGGGGAGCTGTTTTTT. The encoded protein is CASSFSGRANTGELFF.

This chain connects TRBV3-1 (or the pseudogene TRBV3-2) to TRBJ1-4; 7 bases are a match to TRBD1. Looked up from germline, CDR1 is LGHDT and CDR2 is YNNKEL (reference sequence). J was trimmed by 8 bases and V by 1 base; bases with no gene match: 7. CDR3 length equals 15 residues. The CDR3 coding sequence is TGTGCCAGCAGCCAAGGCTACAGGGGAGGAGAAAAACTGTTTTTT. Translating gives CASSQGYRGGEKLFF.

The chain has TRBV11-2 and TRBJ2-7; 9 positions match TRBD2. This CDR3 has 16 amino acids. The germline CDR1 and CDR2 sequences are SGHAT and FQNNGV. V shed 3 bases, J shed 2 bases, and the junction held 8 bases outside the gene matches. The CDR3 region is CASSLGWSSGTYEQYF. The CDR3 DNA follows: TGTGCCAGCAGCTTGGGATGGTCTAGCGGGACCTACGAGCAGTACTTC.

This chain joins TRBV5-1 and TRBJ1-4; D gene ambiguous. The CDR3 has 16 residues. In germline, CDR1 is SGHRS, CDR2 YFSETQ. V lost 4 bases and J lost 0, with 13 bases in between. CDR3 sequence: CASSPGAVATNEKLFF. CDR3 DNA sequence: TGCGCCAGCAGCCCCGGAGCGGTTGCAACTAATGAAAAACTGTTTTTT.

The V and J genes are TRBV15 and TRBJ2-7; TRBD1 might be the D (5 bases). V lost 2 bases, J lost 6 bases, and 11 bases lay in between. There are 13 residues in the CDR3. Germline CDR1 reads LNHNV; CDR2 reads YYDKDF (reference sequence). In DNA, the CDR3 is TGTGCCACCAGCAGAAATCCTCAGGGCGAGCAGTACTTC. Translation gives CATSRNPQGEQYF.

The CDR3 protein is CARNEQFF. The CDR3 DNA is TGCGCCCGCAATGAGCAGTTCTTC. J is TRBJ2-1 and V is TRBV10-1; D is undetermined. Germline V CDR1 and CDR2: WNHNN, SYGVQD (reference sequence). CDR3 size: 8 residues. Trimming removed 11 bases at V and 6 bases at J, with 2 bases between.

The J gene is TRBJ2-1, the V gene TRBV5-1; tentative D call: TRBD1 (7 bases). Germline V gene data show CDR1 as SGHRS and CDR2 as YFSETQ. V shed 2 bases and J shed 4 bases, with 13 bases lying between them. The CDR3 runs 15 residues. CDR3 region: CASSFGQAGYNEQFF. The CDR3 nucleotides read TGCGCCAGCAGCTTCGGACAGGCGGGGTACAATGAGCAGTTCTTC.

The genes are TRBV18 and TRBJ2-1; 9 bases match TRBD2. The V gene end was trimmed by 0 bases and the J gene end by 4 bases; junction bases not matched to a gene: 1. Germline CDR1 and CDR2: KGHSH and LQKENI. This CDR3 contains 15 residues. The CDR3 region is CASSPPTSGYNEQFF. The CDR3 DNA is TGTGCCAGCTCACCACCAACTAGCGGGTACAATGAGCAGTTCTTC. Combining the CDR3 with reference TRBV18 and TRBJ2-1 gives the whole variable domain NAGVMQNPRHLVRRRGQEARLRCSPMKGHSHVYWYRQLPEEGLKFMVYLQKENIIDESGMPKERFSAEFPKEGPSILRIQQVVRGDSAAYFCASSPPTSGYNEQFFGPGTRLTVL.

CDR3 nucleotides: TGTGCCATCAGTGAGGGAGGGCTAGCGGGACATAACACCGGGGAGCTGTTTTTT. This codes for CAISEGGLAGHNTGELFF. The chain employs TRBV10-3 and TRBJ2-2; 9 bases align to TRBD2. Germline-derived CDR1 and CDR2 are ENHRY and SYGVKD. This CDR3 is 18 amino acids long. With 2 bases clipped from V and 2 bases from J, the junction kept 9 bases outside the gene matches.

The V gene is TRBV5-5, the J gene TRBJ2-1, with D uncertain. CDR1 SGHKS and CDR2 YYEKEE come from the germline V gene (reference sequence). Trimming took 0 bases from V and 0 from J, leaving 10 bases between them. There are 16 residues in the CDR3. The CDR3 nucleotides read TGTGCCAGCAGCTTGGCCGGAAGTAGCTCCTACAATGAGCAGTTCTTC. This codes for CASSLAGSSSYNEQFF.

This clone was seen a handful of times. CDR3 DNA: TGTGCCAGCAGCATGGGACTAGCGGGAGGAAGTTACACCGGGGAGCTGTTTTTT. Amino acid sequence: CASSMGLAGGSYTGELFF. This chain uses TRBV7-2 with TRBJ2-2, with 15 bases fitting TRBD2. The CDR3 is 18 amino acids. Germline CDR1 SGHTA, CDR2 FQGNSA. Trimming took 5 bases from V and 3 from J; bases not matched to a gene: 7.

The chain uses TRBV6-1 and TRBJ1-3, with D uncertain. The germline V gene encodes CDR1 MNHNS and CDR2 SASEGT. The CDR3 totals 18 residues. V lost 1 base to trimming and J lost 0 bases, with 16 bases between them. CDR3 bases: TGTGCCAGCAGTGAAGAGACTGTTAGTCGTCTCTCTGGAAACACCATATATTTT. This gives the protein CASSEETVSRLSGNTIYF.

This clone was observed a single time. This sequence joins TRBV21-1 and TRBJ2-3; TRBD2 is the table's D call and was not checked against the DNA. TRBV21-1 is labeled a pseudogene. The CDR3 spans 16 residues. The CDR3, as DNA: TGTGCCAACTTTCCGCACCCGGGAGAGCGGACAGATACGCAGTATTTT. Its protein is CANFPHPGERTDTQYF.

This clone was seen a few times. J is TRBJ2-7 and V is TRBV5-6; 7 positions match TRBD2. The trim removed 1 base at V and 5 bases at J, leaving 9 bases unmatched. The CDR3 totals 15 residues. Germline CDR1 SGHDT, CDR2 YYEEEE. This CDR3 is CASSLQGGSRNEQYF. The CDR3 DNA follows: TGTGCCAGCAGCTTGCAAGGCGGGAGCCGGAACGAGCAGTACTTC.

The chain uses TRBV10-2 and TRBJ2-1; D is perhaps TRBD2 (6 bases). The V and J ends lost 6 bases and 5 bases respectively, with 17 bases between them. CDR1 is WSHSY and CDR2 is SAAADI in the germline V gene. The CDR3 is 15 amino acids. In nucleotides, the CDR3 is TGCGCCAGCAGCCCCCTAGCGACGACTGACAATGAGCAGTTCTTC. As protein: CASSPLATTDNEQFF.